The present T cell receptor (beta chain) was sequenced within a study of blood T cells in healthy people across ages. V trimming: 4 bases; J trimming: 2 bases; junction bases outside the gene matches: 4. CDR1 is SQVTM and CDR2 is ANQGSEA in the germline V gene. CDR3 length: 14 amino acids. As for this clonotype: Its antigen remains unknown.

Study-level findings and limits: Because donor CMV status was unknown, expanded clonotype changes were possibly confounded.

Using a J-beta primer mix together with a sample-barcoded 5' primer, a second PCR was run for about 6 to 11 cycles. Each cDNA molecule, via a template-switch adaptor with 12 random nucleotides, was tagged. TCRdb reanalysed the 5' RACE reads using MiXCR and keeps one entry per CDR3 protein. The sample has about 800,000 distinct CDR3 sequences, 25% seen once. Another study also made use of these data, one on T cells of mothers and their children.

The chain recombines TRBV29-1 with TRBJ2-3; 9 bases fit TRBD2. This TCR derives from a boy under 18 in good health. The source material was blood. The DNA of the CDR3 is TGCAGCGTTGGTCTAGCGGGACCCACAGATACGCAGTATTTT. This gives the protein CSVGLAGPTDTQYF.